The sequence of this T cell receptor (beta chain) was determined in a study of T cell responses to AZD1222 COVID-19 vaccine. Whole-study context: Pooled together were second doses at about 4 or about 12 weeks.

Deletions cut 11 bases from V and 2 bases from J, with 15 bases between. The CDR3 is made up of 13 amino acids. CDR1 and CDR2 (germline): SEHNR, FQNEAQ (reference sequence). Whole-study results and caveats: Only five or six AZD1222 recipients were seropositive at baseline. Spike-specific TCR repertoires showed rising breadth and depth after two AZD1222 doses. The sample set comprised mostly white British donors with more females, and clonal diversity was possibly underestimated.

Details on this clone: Its cognate antigen is unknown.

The table came from immunoSEQ multiplex PCR; TCRdb's copy has only in-frame clones and leaves some out. This table holds 130,000 or so clones, less than 95% found once. V usage is TRBV7-9 and J usage is TRBJ1-1, with unresolved D. The clonotype comes from an adult in good health. This material consisted of peripheral blood, taken on day 0 of AZD1222 vaccination. CDR3 DNA: TGTGCCGGAACCCCCGAGACCAACACTGAAGCTTTCTTT. As protein: CAGTPETNTEAFF.